Each of the 5 T cell receptor beta chains below was sequenced from the same sample in a study of Ad26.COV2.S vaccination and SARS-CoV-2 variants. Treatment defined: roughly 20 received Ad26.COV2.S at low or high dose, single or two shots; about 5 received placebo; per-sample allocation not given. Sampling was performed 63 days after the first vaccine or placebo injection. TCRdb's table, derived via immunoSEQ multiplex PCR, lists solely in-frame clones and lacks some. The table shows about 440,000 clones, with less than 95% occurring only once. The sample in question was peripheral blood, obtained in a trial of Ad26.COV2.S vaccine versus placebo. All receptors derive from a person aged 18-60 years who received the Ad26.COV2.S COVID-19 vaccine or a placebo.

The CDR3 DNA follows: TGTGCCAGCAGCATTACACAATTCTCCTACGAGCAGTACTTC. Its translation: CASSITQFSYEQYF. The chain recombines TRBV27 with TRBJ2-7; D unclear. Trimming removed 6 bases at V and 0 bases at J, with 12 bases between. The CDR3 spans 14 residues. Germline assignment: CDR1 MNHEY and CDR2 SMNVEV (reference sequence).

The V gene is TRBV5-1, the J gene TRBJ2-3; 9 bases fit TRBD1. The V segment lost 5 bases and the J segment 3 bases; nucleotides outside the gene matches: 7. The CDR3 totals 15 residues. In germline, CDR1 is SGHRS, CDR2 YFSETQ. The CDR3 DNA reads TGCGCCAGCAGGAGGGGACAGGGACGGACAGATACGCAGTATTTT. This sequence encodes CASRRGQGRTDTQYF.

This chain joins TRBV28 and TRBJ2-7; a weak D match, TRBD1 (6 bases). The V gene lost 2 bases and the J gene lost 6 bases, with 17 bases spanning the gap. There are 15 residues in the CDR3. Germline CDR1 MDHEN, CDR2 SYDVKM. As DNA, the CDR3 is TGTGCCAGCAGTTTAGAGGGGGAGCTTGGGGGCGAGCAGTACTTC. Protein: CASSLEGELGGEQYF.

This chain joins TRBV9 and TRBJ1-2; D not resolved. Per germline, CDR1 SGDLS and CDR2 YYNGEE. The CDR3 consists of 13 residues. Trimming shortened V by 0 bases and J by 4 bases, and 7 bases separated the two germline ends. CDR3: CASSVAESYGYTF. The CDR3 DNA reads as TGTGCCAGCAGCGTAGCCGAATCCTATGGCTACACCTTC.

This clone was observed a few times. The J gene is TRBJ1-1, the V gene TRBV7-9; 11 nucleotides agree with TRBD1. V dropped 5 bases and J dropped 1; count of bases not matched to a gene: 3. Germline V gene lookup returns CDR1 SEHNR and CDR2 FQNEAQ (reference sequence). The CDR3 spans 15 residues. The CDR3: CASSPDRGQNTEAFF. The CDR3 bases are TGTGCCAGCAGCCCGGACAGGGGGCAGAACACTGAAGCTTTCTTT.